This T cell receptor beta chain was retrieved from a study of cytomegalovirus exposure and HLA in healthy donors. The V gene end was trimmed by 5 bases and the J gene end by 2 bases; junction bases not matched to a gene: 2. The germline CDR1 and CDR2 sequences are PRHDT and FYEKMQ (reference sequence). The CDR3 has 13 residues. Libraries were prepared by immunoSEQ multiplex PCR; TCRdb keeps only in-frame clonotypes and omits some of them. The table includes 55,000 to 65,000 clones, roughly 94% detected once. The source is a young woman in good health and CMV-seropositive. The genes are TRBV13 and TRBJ2-5, with 7 bases matching TRBD1. The sample was PBMCs. CDR3 in amino acids: CASSTGVQETQYF. The CDR3 DNA reads TGTGCCAGCAGCACAGGGGTACAAGAGACCCAGTACTTC. Full variable domain (rest looked up from reference TRBV13 and TRBJ2-5): AAGVIQSPRHLIKEKRETATLKCYPIPRHDTVYWYQQGPGQDPQFLISFYEKMQSDKGSIPDRFSAQQFSDYHSELNMSSLELGDSALYFCASSTGVQETQYFGPGTRLLVL.